The clone carrying this TCR beta chain was counted at least ten times. Its antigen is still unknown. This entry is derived from a study of T cells in Graves' hyperthyroidism and ophthalmopathy. Study findings and constraints: Researchers found most expanded thyroid clonotypes above 0.001 in blood as well.

Graves' hyperthyroidism without ophthalmopathy progression within 18 months was termed stable. The germline CDR1 and CDR2 sequences are KGHDR and SFDVKD. V lost 9 bases and J 4 bases, leaving 11 bases between the germline ends. This CDR3 has 13 amino acids. From RNA transcripts, TCR beta CDR3 regions were amplified. The HTBI primer set served for first-round RT-PCR of the TCR CDR3. TCRdb passed the multiplex PCR reads through MiXCR, listing each CDR3 protein once. Of about 380,000 distinct CDR3 sequences in the sample, approximately 15% were seen once. The material sequenced was blood. The receptor was derived from an older woman with Graves' hyperthyroidism. V and J are TRBV24-1 and TRBJ2-2, with a possible D match to TRBD1 (5 bases). The CDR3 sequence: CATGAHSTGELFF. The CDR3 DNA follows: TGTGCCACCGGGGCTCATTCCACCGGGGAGCTGTTTTTT.